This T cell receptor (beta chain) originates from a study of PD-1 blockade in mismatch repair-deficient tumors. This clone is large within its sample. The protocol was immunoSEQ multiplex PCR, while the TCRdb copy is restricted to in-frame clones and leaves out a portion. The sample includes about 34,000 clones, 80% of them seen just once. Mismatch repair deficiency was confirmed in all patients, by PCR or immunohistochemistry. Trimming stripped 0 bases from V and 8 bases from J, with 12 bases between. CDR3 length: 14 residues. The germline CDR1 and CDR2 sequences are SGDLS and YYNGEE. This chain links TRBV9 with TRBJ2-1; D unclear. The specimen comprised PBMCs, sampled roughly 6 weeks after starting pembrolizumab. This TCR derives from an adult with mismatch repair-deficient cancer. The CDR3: CASSVGLAYDEQFF. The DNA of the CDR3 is TGTGCCAGCAGCGTAGGATTAGCTTATGATGAGCAGTTCTTC. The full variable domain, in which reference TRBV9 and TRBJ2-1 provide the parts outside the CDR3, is DSGVTQTPKHLITATGQRVTLRCSPRSGDLSVYWYQQSLDQGLQFLIQYYNGEERAKGNILERFSAQQFPDLHSELNLSSLELGDSALYFCASSVGLAYDEQFFGPGTRLTVL.